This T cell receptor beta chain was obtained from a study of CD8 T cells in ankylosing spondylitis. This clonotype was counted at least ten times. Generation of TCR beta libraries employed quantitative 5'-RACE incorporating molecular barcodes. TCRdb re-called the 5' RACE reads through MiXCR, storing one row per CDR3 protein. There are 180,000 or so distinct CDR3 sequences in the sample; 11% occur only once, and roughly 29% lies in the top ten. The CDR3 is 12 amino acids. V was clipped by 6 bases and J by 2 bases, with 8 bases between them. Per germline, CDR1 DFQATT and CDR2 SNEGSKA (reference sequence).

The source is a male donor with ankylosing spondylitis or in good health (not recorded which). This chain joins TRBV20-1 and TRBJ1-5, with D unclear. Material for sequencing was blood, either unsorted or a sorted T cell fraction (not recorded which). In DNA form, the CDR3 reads TGCAGTGCGCCGGACGGCAATCAGCCCCAGCATTTT. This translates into CSAPDGNQPQHF.